These 10 T cell receptor beta chains originate from one sample sequenced in a study of CD8 T cells in ankylosing spondylitis. TCRdb called the 5' RACE reads again in MiXCR, with one record for every CDR3 protein. This table has under 300,000 distinct CDR3 sequences, around 7.8% appearing once. The sample consisted of blood, either unsorted or a sorted T cell fraction (not recorded which). Every receptor here comes from a male donor with ankylosing spondylitis or in good health (not recorded which).

This clonotype was picked up many times. The rearrangement joins TRBV12-3 or TRBV12-4 to TRBJ1-1; D call uncertain. This CDR3 spans 14 amino acids. V was shortened by 3 bases and J by 3 bases, with 11 bases between the two germline ends. The CDR3 region is CASSFGFTDTEAFF. The CDR3 nucleotides are TGTGCCAGCAGTTTTGGGTTTACGGACACTGAAGCTTTCTTT.

The sample holds many counts of this clonotype. The chain carries TRBV19 and TRBJ2-3; the D call may be TRBD1 or TRBD2 (5 bases each). Per the germline V gene, CDR1 is LNHDA and CDR2 is SQIVND (reference sequence). This CDR3 region has 16 residues. Trimming left V 5 bases short and J 2 bases short, with 17 bases between. DNA of the CDR3: TGTGCCAGTAGTGCCAGGGCCGACTATTACACAGATACGCAGTATTTT. Amino acids: CASSARADYYTDTQYF.

This sequence joins TRBV6-5 and TRBJ2-3, with TRBD2 identical over 14 bases. The length of the CDR3 is 16 residues. Germline V gene data show CDR1 as MNHEY and CDR2 as SVGAGI. With 0 bases clipped from V and 5 bases from J, the junction kept 1 base outside the gene matches. The CDR3 region has the DNA TGTGCCAGCAGTTACTCGGGGACTAGCGGGAGAGATACGCAGTATTTT. This translates into CASSYSGTSGRDTQYF.

At least ten counts were recorded for this clonotype. The rearrangement links TRBV4-2 to TRBJ1-4, with D tentatively TRBD1 (6 bases). V lost 2 bases and J 8 bases, leaving 21 bases between the germline ends. Germline V CDR1 and CDR2: LGHNA, YNFKEQ. The CDR3 runs 17 residues. In DNA, the CDR3 is TGTGCCAGCAGCCAACCCCCCACCCAGGGGCCCCGGGAAAAACTGTTTTTT. This encodes CASSQPPTQGPREKLFF.

This clonotype was seen many times. The chain is built from TRBV10-3 and TRBJ1-6, with D perhaps matching TRBD1 (6 bases). The CDR3 extends over 15 amino acids. V dropped 3 bases and J dropped 7 bases, with 13 bases sitting between them. Germline V gene data show CDR1 as ENHRY and CDR2 as SYGVKD. CDR3 nucleotides: TGTGCCATCAGTGATGGGGACAACCAGAATTCACCCCTCCACTTT. It yields the protein CAISDGDNQNSPLHF.

This clonotype was recorded many times. The chain employs TRBV20-1 and TRBJ2-5; D unresolved. The ends were cut back, 5 bases at V and 2 bases at J, with 12 bases in the middle. Germline V gene lookup returns CDR1 DFQATT and CDR2 SNEGSKA (reference sequence). This CDR3 has 13 residues. The DNA for the CDR3 is TGCAGTGCTTCCACCTTGGGGCAAGAGACCCAGTACTTC. It yields the protein CSASTLGQETQYF.

This sequence joins TRBV10-3 and TRBJ1-2; 7 bases match TRBD1. In germline, CDR1 is ENHRY, CDR2 SYGVKD. This CDR3 region has 13 residues. V was pared by 9 bases and J by 2 bases, with 6 bases of the junction left unmatched. The CDR3 loop is CAMAPGQNYGYTF. In DNA, the CDR3 is TGTGCCATGGCCCCGGGACAGAACTATGGCTACACCTTC.

Many counts were recorded for this clonotype. The gene calls are TRBV9 and TRBJ1-2; no clear D. V was shortened by 0 bases and J by 10 bases, with 16 bases between the two germline ends. This CDR3 is built from 14 residues. Germline V gives CDR1 SGDLS, CDR2 YYNGEE. This chain's CDR3 is CASSVEAANLFYTF. CDR3 DNA sequence: TGTGCCAGCAGCGTAGAGGCAGCAAACCTATTCTACACCTTC.

This clonotype was observed a handful of times. J is TRBJ2-7 and V is TRBV7-2; 10 bases align to TRBD1. V gave up 3 bases and J gave up 4 bases; unmatched junction bases: 6. The CDR3 extends over 15 amino acids. Germline V CDR1 and CDR2: SGHTA, FQGNSA. In nucleotides, the CDR3 is TGTGCCAGCAGCTTGACAGGGGGCTTGGGGTACGAGCAGTACTTC. Its protein product is CASSLTGGLGYEQYF.

This clonotype was counted between two and nine times. The V gene is TRBV30, the J gene TRBJ2-1; D gene uncertain. Germline-derived CDR1 and CDR2 are GTSNPN and SVGIG (reference sequence). Trimming took off 2 bases at V and 8 bases at J, with 10 bases between the two ends. The CDR3 is 12 amino acids. The CDR3 bases are TGTGCCTGGAGTAAGATGGTTTATGAGCAGTTCTTC. Translated: CAWSKMVYEQFF.